Listed below are T cell receptor beta chains from one sample, sequenced in a study of T-cell reconstitution after alpha-beta-depleted transplantation in children. TCRdb fed the PCR reads into MiXCR, producing one record per CDR3 protein. The data show about 690,000 distinct CDR3 sequences, 16% seen once. Sequencing was performed on PBMCs from the stem cell graft donor, taken from the stem cell graft. Source of these receptors: a human donor who donated a stem cell graft to a child with acute myeloid leukemia. The CDR3 runs from the conserved cysteine through the conserved F or W. A D gene is named only where the DNA matches it firmly. A row's size may be missing; if present it is once, few, many or a size class.

clone_size d_call j_call v_call cdr3_aa cdr3_nt
few TRBD2 TRBJ2-1 TRBV7-9 CASSLHTPGGNEQFF TGTGCCAGCAGCTTGCACACCCCGGGGGGGAATGAGCAGTTCTTC
. . TRBJ2-3 TRBV20-1 CSAPTAGPDTQYF TGCAGTGCTCCCACGGCAGGCCCAGATACGCAGTATTTT
. TRBD1 TRBJ1-6 TRBV5-1 CASSLAPDRGDSPLHF TGCGCCAGCAGCTTGGCCCCGGACAGGGGTGATTCACCCCTCCACTTT
many . TRBJ2-5 TRBV7-2 CASSLARNPQETQYF TGTGCCAGCAGCTTAGCGCGGAATCCACAAGAGACCCAGTACTTC
few . TRBJ1-2 TRBV24-1 CATSDPQQGNYGYTF TGTGCCACCAGTGATCCACAACAGGGCAACTATGGCTACACCTTC
many . TRBJ1-6 TRBV20-1 CSDDVTTSSYNSPLHF TGCAGTGACGACGTCACGACGAGCTCCTATAATTCACCCCTCCACTTT
few . TRBJ2-3 TRBV12-3/TRBV12-4 CASSLWRTDTQYF TGTGCCAGCAGTTTATGGAGGACAGATACGCAGTATTTT
many TRBD1 TRBJ2-5 TRBV12-3/TRBV12-4 CASSSGPGTGPDQETQYF TGTGCCAGCAGTTCCGGTCCCGGGACAGGTCCCGATCAAGAGACCCAGTACTTC
many . TRBJ1-2 TRBV10-3 CAIRGGQLYGYTF TGTGCCATCAGGGGGGGACAACTTTATGGCTACACCTTC
many TRBD2 TRBJ2-1 TRBV5-6 CASSFLAGGRNEQFF TGTGCCAGCAGCTTCCTAGCGGGGGGCCGCAATGAGCAGTTCTTC
few TRBD1 TRBJ2-3 TRBV5-1 CASRTRDRSTDTQYF TGCGCCAGCCGTACCAGGGACAGAAGCACAGATACGCAGTATTTT
many . TRBJ1-2 TRBV12-3/TRBV12-4 CASSLGAYGYTF TGTGCCAGCAGTTTGGGAGCGTATGGCTACACCTTC
few . TRBJ2-5 TRBV12-3/TRBV12-4 CASSVSLSGTQYF TGTGCCAGCAGTGTGTCCCTCTCCGGGACCCAGTACTTC